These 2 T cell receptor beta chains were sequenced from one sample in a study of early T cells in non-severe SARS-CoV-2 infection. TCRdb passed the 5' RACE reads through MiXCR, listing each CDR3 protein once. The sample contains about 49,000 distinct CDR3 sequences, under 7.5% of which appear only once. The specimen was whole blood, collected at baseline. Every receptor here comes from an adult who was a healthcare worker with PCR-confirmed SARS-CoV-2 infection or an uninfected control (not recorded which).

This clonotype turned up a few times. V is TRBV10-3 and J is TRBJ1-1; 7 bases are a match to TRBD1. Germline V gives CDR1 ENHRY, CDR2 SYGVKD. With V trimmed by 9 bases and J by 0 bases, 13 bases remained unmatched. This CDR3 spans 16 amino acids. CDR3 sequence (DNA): TGTGCCATTGGGCCCCGCCGACAGGGAGTGAACACTGAAGCTTTCTTT. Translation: CAIGPRRQGVNTEAFF.

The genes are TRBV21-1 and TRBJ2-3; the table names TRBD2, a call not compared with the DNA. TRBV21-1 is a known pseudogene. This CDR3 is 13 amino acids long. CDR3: CASSKVLLAGHYF. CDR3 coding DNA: TGTGCCAGCAGCAAAGTACTTTTAGCGGGCCATTATTTT.